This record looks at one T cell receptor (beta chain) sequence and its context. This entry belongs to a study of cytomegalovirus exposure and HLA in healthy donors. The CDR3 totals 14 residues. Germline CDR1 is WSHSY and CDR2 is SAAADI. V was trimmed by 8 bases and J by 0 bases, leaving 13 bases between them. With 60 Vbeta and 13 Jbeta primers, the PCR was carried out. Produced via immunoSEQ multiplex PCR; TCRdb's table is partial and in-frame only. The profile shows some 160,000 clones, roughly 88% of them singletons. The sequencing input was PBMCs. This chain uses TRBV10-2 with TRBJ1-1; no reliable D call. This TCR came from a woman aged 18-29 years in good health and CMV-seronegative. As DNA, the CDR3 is TGCGCCAGCTGGGGAGGAGGTTTGAACACTGAAGCTTTCTTT. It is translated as CASWGGGLNTEAFF.